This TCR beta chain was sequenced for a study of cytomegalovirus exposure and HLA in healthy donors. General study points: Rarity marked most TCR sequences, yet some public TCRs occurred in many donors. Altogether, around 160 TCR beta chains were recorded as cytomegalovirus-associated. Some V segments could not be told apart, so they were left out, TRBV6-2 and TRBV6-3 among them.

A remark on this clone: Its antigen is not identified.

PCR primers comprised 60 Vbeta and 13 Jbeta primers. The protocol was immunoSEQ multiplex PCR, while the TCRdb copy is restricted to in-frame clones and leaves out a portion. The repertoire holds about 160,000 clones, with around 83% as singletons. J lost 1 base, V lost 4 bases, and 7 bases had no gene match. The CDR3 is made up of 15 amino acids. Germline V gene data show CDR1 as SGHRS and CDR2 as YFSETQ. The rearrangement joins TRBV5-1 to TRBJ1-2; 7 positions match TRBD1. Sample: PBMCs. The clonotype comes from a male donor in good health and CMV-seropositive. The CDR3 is CASSGDRAINYGYTF. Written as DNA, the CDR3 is TGCGCCAGCAGCGGAGACAGGGCCATTAACTATGGCTACACCTTC. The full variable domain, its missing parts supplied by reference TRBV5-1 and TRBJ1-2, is KAGVTQTPRYLIKTRGQQVTLSCSPISGHRSVSWYQQTPGQGLQFLFEYFSETQRNKGNFPGRFSGRQFSNSRSEMNVSTLELGDSALYLCASSGDRAINYGYTFGSGTRLTVV.